The clone carrying this T cell receptor beta chain was seen repeatedly, ten times or more. Researchers took RNA transcripts and amplified the TCR beta CDR3 regions from them. With the HTBI primer set, the TCR CDR3 went through a first round of RT-PCR. TCRdb called the multiplex PCR reads again in MiXCR, with one record for every CDR3 protein. The table shows hundreds of thousands of distinct CDR3 sequences, with over 10% occurring only once. It was considered stable Graves' hyperthyroidism when ophthalmopathy did not progress within 18 months. This sample was taken from a study of T cells in Graves' hyperthyroidism and ophthalmopathy. The CDR3 has 15 residues. CDR1 is SGHDN, CDR2 FVKESK, per germline. Trimming took 4 bases from V and 6 from J; bases not matched to a gene: 12.

This chain links TRBV14 with TRBJ2-7, with TRBD2 matching over 7 bases. This TCR came from a woman under 30 with Graves' hyperthyroidism. Source material: blood. CDR3 in amino acids: CASSRSGRGVSEQYF. The CDR3 DNA sequence: TGTGCCAGCAGCCGGTCGGGACGGGGGGTCTCCGAGCAGTACTTC. The entire variable domain, with the rest obtained from reference TRBV14 and TRBJ2-7, is as follows: EAGVTQFPSHSVIEKGQTVTLRCDPISGHDNLYWYRRVMGKEIKFLLHFVKESKQDESGMPNNRFLAERTGGTYSTLKVQPAELEDSGVYFCASSRSGRGVSEQYFGPGTRLTVT.